This paragraph reports one T cell receptor (beta chain). Antigen: not known. This entry comes from a study of T cells after posttransplantation cyclophosphamide. The V gene's germline CDR1 is MNHNY and CDR2 SVGAGI (reference sequence). This CDR3 contains 16 residues. J was trimmed by 7 bases and V by 4 bases; bases with no gene match: 9. Points from the study as a whole: Recipient CMV seropositivity and CMV reactivation strongly tracked TRB clonality.

Assay used: immunoSEQ multiplex PCR; TCRdb lists only in-frame clones, some missing. The table includes about 6,900 clones, roughly 98% detected once. This chain joins TRBV6-6 and TRBJ2-1, with TRBD2 matching over 11 bases. The TCR was taken from a woman aged 25 to 39 in good health and a related stem cell transplant donor. The sequenced sample was naive CD8+ T cells sorted from PBMCs. The CDR3 coding sequence is TGTGCCAGCAGTTCGGTAGCGGGGGGGTTTTTTAATGAGCAGTTCTTC. Its translation is CASSSVAGGFFNEQFF.